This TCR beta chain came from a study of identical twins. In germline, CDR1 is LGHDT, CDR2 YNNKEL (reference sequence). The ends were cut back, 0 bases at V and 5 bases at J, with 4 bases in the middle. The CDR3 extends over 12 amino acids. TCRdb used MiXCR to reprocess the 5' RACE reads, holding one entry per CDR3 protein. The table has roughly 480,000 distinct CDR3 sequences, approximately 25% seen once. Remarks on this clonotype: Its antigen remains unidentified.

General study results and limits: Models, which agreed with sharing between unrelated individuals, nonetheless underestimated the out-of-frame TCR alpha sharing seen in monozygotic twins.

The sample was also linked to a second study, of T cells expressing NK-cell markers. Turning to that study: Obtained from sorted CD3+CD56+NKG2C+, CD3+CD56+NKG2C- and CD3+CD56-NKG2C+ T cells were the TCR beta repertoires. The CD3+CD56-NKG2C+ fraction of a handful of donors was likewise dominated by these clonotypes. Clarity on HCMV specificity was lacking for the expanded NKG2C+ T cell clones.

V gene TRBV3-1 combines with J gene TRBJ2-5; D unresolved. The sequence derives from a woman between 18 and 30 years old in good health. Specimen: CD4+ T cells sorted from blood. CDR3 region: CASSQDWETQYF. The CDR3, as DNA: TGTGCCAGCAGCCAAGACTGGGAGACCCAGTACTTC.